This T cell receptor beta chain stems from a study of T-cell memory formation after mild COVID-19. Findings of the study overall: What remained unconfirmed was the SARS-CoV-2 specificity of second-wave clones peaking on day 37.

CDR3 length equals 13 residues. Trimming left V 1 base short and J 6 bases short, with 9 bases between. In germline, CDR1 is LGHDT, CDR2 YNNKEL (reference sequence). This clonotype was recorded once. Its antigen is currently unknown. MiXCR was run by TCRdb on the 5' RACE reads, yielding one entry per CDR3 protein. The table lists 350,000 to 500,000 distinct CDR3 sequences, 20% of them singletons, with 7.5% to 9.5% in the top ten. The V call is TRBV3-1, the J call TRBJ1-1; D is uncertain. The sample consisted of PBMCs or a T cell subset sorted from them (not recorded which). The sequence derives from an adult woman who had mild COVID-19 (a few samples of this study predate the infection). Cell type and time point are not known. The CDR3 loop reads CASSQVAGAEAFF. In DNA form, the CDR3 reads TGTGCCAGCAGCCAAGTTGCCGGGGCTGAAGCTTTCTTT.